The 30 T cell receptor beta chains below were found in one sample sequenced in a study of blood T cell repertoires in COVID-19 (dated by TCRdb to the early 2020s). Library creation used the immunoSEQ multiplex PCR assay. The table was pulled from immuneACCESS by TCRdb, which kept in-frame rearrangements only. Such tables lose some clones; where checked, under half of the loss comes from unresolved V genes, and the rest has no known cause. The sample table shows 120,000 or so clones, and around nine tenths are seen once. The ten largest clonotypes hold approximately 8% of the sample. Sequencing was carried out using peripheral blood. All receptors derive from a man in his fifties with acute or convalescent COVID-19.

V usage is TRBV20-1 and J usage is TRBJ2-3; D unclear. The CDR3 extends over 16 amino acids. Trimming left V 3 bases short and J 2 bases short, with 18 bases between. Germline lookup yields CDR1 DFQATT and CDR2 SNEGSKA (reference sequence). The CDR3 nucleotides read TGCAGTGCTAGTGCCACATCCTCCATTGACACAGATACGCAGTATTTT. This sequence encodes CSASATSSIDTDTQYF.

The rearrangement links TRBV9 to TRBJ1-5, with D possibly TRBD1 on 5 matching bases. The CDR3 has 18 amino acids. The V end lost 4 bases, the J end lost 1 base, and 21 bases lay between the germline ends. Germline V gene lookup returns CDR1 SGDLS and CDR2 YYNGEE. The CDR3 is CASSPRRQLPMSNQPQHF. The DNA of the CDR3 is TGTGCCAGCAGCCCGAGGAGACAGCTCCCAATGAGCAATCAGCCCCAGCATTTT. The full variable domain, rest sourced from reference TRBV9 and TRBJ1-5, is DSGVTQTPKHLITATGQRVTLRCSPRSGDLSVYWYQQSLDQGLQFLIQYYNGEERAKGNILERFSAQQFPDLHSELNLSSLELGDSALYFCASSPRRQLPMSNQPQHFGDGTRLSIL.

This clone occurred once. CDR3 region: CASSELQGNEKLFF. For the CDR3, the DNA is TGTGCCAGCAGTGAACTGCAGGGGAATGAAAAACTGTTTTTT. The chain is built from TRBV6-1 and TRBJ1-4, with TRBD1 as a possible D gene (6 bases). Deletions cut 2 bases from V and 5 bases from J, with 9 bases between. CDR1 MNHNS and CDR2 SASEGT come from the germline V gene. This CDR3 region has 14 residues.

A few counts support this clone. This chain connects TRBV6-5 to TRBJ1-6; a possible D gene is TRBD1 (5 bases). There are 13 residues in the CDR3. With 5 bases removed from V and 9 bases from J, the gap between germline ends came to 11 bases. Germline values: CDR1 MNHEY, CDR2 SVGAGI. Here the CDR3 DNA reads TGTGCCAGCAGTACCCAGGGAGGTTCACCCCTCCACTTT. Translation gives CASSTQGGSPLHF.

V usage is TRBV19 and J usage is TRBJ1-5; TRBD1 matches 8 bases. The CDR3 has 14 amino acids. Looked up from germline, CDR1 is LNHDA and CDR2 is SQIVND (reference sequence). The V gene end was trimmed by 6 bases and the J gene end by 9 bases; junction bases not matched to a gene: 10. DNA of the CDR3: TGTGCCAGTAGCTCTGGACAGGGCGGGGGGCCCCAGCATTTT. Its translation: CASSSGQGGGPQHF. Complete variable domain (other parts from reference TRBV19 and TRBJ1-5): DGGITQSPKYLFRKEGQNVTLSCEQNLNHDAMYWYRQDPGQGLRLIYYSQIVNDFQKGDIAEGYSVSREKKESFPLTVTSAQKNPTAFYLCASSSGQGGGPQHFGDGTRLSIL.

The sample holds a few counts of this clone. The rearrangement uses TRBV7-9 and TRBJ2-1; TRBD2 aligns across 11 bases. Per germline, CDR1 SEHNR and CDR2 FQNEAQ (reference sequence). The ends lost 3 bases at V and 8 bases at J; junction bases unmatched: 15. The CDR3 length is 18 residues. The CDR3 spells CASSFRETSGKFGDEQFF. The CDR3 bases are TGTGCCAGCAGCTTTCGTGAGACTAGCGGGAAGTTTGGGGATGAGCAGTTCTTC.

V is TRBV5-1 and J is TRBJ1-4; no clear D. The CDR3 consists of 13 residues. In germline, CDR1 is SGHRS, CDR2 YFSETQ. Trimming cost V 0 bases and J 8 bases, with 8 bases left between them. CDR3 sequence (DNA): TGCGCCAGCAGCTTGGACACCAGGGAAAAACTGTTTTTT. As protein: CASSLDTREKLFF.

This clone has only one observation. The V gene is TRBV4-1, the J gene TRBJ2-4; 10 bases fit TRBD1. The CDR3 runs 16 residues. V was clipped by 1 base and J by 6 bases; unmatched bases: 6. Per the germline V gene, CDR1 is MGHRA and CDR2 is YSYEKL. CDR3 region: CASSQVPGQGLNIQYF. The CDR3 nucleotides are TGCGCCAGCAGCCAAGTACCGGGACAGGGGTTAAACATTCAGTACTTC.

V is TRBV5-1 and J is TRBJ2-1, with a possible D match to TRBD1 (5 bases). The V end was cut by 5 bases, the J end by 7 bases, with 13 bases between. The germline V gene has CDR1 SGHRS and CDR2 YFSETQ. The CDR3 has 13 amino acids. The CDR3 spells CASRPDSVNEQFF. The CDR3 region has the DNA TGCGCCAGCAGGCCAGACAGCGTGAATGAGCAGTTCTTC.

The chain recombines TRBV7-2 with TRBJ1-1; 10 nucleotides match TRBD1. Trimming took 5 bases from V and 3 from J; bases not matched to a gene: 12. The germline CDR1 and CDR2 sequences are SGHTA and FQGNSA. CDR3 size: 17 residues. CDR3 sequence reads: CASSKRDRGVGDTEAFF. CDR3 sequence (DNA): TGTGCCAGCAGCAAGAGGGACAGGGGTGTGGGCGACACTGAAGCTTTCTTT.

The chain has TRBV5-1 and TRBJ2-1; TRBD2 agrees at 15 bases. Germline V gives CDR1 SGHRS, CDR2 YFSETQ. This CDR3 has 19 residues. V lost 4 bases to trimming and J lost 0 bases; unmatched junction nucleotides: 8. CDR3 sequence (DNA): TGCGCCAGCAGCCCAGGACTAGCGGGAGGGCCCAGCTCCTACAATGAGCAGTTCTTC. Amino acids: CASSPGLAGGPSSYNEQFF.

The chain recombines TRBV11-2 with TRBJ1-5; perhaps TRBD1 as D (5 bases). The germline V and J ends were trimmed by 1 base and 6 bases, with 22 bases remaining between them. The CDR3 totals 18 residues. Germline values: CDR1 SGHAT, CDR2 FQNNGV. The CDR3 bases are TGTGCCAGCAGCTTAGGGGGGGTCAGCGATTTAGAGATTCAGCCCCAGCATTTT. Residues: CASSLGGVSDLEIQPQHF. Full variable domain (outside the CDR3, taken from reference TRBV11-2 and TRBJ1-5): EAGVAQSPRYKIIEKRQSVAFWCNPISGHATLYWYQQILGQGPKLLIQFQNNGVVDDSQLPKDRFSAERLKGVDSTLKIQPAKLEDSAVYLCASSLGGVSDLEIQPQHFGDGTRLSIL.

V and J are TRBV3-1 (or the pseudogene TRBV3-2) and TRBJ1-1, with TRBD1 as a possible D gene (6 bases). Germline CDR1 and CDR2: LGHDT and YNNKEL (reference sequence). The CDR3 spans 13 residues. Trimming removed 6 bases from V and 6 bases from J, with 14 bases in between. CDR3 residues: CASRSRGVSEAFF. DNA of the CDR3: TGTGCCAGCAGAAGCAGGGGCGTATCTGAAGCTTTCTTT.

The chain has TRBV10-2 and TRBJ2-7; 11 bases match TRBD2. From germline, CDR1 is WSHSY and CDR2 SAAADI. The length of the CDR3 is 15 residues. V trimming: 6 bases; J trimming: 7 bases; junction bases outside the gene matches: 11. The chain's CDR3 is CASRPIAGGRGEQYF. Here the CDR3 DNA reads TGCGCCAGCAGGCCAATAGCGGGAGGGCGGGGGGAGCAGTACTTC.

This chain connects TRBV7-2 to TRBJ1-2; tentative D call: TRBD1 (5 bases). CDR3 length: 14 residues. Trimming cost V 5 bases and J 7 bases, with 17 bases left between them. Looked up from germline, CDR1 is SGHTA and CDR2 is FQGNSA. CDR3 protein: CASSANSGYGGYTF. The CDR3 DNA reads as TGTGCCAGCAGCGCGAATTCAGGGTACGGTGGCTACACCTTC.

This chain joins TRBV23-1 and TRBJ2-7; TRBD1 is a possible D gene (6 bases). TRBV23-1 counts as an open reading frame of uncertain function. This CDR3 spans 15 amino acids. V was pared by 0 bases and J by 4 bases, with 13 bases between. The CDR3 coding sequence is TGCGCCAGCAGTCAATCGAGGGCAGGGGCTTACGAGCAGTACTTC. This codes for CASSQSRAGAYEQYF.

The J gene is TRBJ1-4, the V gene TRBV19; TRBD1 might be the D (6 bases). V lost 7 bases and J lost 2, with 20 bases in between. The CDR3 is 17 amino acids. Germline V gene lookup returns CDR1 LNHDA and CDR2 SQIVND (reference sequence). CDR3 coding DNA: TGTGCCAGTACGCCCCGCCAGGGGAGTTACACTAATGAAAAACTGTTTTTT. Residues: CASTPRQGSYTNEKLFF.

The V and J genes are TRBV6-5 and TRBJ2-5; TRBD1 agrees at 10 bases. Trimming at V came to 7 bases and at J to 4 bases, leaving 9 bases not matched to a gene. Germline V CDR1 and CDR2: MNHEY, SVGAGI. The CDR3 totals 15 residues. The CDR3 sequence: CASTPGQGSRETQYF. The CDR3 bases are TGTGCCAGCACACCGGGACAGGGGAGTAGAGAGACCCAGTACTTC.

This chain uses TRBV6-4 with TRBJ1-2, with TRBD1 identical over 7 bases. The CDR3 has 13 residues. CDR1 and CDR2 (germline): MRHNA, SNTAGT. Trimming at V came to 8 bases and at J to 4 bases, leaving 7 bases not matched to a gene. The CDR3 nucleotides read TGTGCCAGCGGGGACAGAGGGGGCTATGGCTACACCTTC. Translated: CASGDRGGYGYTF.

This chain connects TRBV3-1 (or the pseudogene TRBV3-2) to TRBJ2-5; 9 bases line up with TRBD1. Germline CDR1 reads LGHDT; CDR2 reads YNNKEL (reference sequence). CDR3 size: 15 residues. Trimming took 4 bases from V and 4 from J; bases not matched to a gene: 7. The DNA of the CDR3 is TGTGCCAGCAGCCTACGGACAGGGGTCTCAGAGACCCAGTACTTC. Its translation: CASSLRTGVSETQYF.

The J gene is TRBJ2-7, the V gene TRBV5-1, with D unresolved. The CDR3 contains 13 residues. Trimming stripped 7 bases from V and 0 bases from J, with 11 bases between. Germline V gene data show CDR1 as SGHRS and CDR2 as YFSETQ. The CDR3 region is CASRLAHSYEQYF. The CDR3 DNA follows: TGCGCCAGCCGACTCGCCCACTCCTACGAGCAGTACTTC.

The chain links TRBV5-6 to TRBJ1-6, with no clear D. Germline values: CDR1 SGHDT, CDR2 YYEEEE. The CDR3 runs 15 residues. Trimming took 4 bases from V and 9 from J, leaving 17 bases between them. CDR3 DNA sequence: TGTGCCAGCAGCATTACGGAGTACGTGGTTTCACCCCTCCACTTT. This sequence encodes CASSITEYVVSPLHF.

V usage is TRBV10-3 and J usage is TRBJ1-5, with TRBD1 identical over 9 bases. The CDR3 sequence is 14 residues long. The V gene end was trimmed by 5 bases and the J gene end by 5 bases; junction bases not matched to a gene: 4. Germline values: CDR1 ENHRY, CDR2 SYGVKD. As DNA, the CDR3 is TGTGCCATCAGTTCGGACAGGGGAGATCAGCCCCAGCATTTT. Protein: CAISSDRGDQPQHF.

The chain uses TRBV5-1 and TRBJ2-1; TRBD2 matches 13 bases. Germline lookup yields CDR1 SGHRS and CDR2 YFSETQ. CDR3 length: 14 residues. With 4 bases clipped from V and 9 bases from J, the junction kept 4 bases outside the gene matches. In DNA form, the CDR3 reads TGCGCCAGCAGCCCGACTAGCGGGAGGATTGAGCAGTTCTTC. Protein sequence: CASSPTSGRIEQFF. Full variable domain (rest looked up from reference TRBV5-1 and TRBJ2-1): KAGVTQTPRYLIKTRGQQVTLSCSPISGHRSVSWYQQTPGQGLQFLFEYFSETQRNKGNFPGRFSGRQFSNSRSEMNVSTLELGDSALYLCASSPTSGRIEQFFGPGTRLTVL.

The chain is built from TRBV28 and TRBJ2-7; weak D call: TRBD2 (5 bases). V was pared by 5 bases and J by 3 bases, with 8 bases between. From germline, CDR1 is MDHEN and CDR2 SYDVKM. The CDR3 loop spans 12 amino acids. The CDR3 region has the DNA TGTGCCAGCAGTGGGGAGTACTACGAGCAGTACTTC. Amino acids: CASSGEYYEQYF.

For the CDR3, the DNA is TGTGCCAGCGGGACGGTAGCGGCACACTACGAGCAGTACTTC. Its protein is CASGTVAAHYEQYF. The chain has TRBV7-9 and TRBJ2-7; tentatively, D is TRBD2 (6 bases). Deletions cut 8 bases from V and 3 bases from J, with 17 bases between. Germline CDR1 is SEHNR and CDR2 is FQNEAQ (reference sequence). CDR3 length equals 14 residues.

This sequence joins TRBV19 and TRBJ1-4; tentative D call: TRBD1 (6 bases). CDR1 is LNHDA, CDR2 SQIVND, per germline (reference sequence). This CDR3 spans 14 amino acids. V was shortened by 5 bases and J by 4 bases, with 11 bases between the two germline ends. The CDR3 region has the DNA TGTGCCAGTAGTGTAACAGGGAATAATGAAAAACTGTTTTTT. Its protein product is CASSVTGNNEKLFF.

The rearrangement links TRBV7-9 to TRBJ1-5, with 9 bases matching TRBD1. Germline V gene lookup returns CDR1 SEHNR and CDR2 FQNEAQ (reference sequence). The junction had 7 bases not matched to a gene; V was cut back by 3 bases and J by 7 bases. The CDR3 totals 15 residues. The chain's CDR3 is CASSFDGQGNQPQHF. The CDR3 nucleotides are TGTGCCAGCAGCTTTGATGGACAGGGGAACCAGCCCCAGCATTTT.

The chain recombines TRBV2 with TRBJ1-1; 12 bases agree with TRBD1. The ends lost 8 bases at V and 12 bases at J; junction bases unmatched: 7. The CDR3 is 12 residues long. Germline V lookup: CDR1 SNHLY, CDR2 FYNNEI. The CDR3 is CASPSGTGGPFF. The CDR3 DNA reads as TGTGCCAGCCCCTCCGGGACAGGGGGCCCTTTCTTT.

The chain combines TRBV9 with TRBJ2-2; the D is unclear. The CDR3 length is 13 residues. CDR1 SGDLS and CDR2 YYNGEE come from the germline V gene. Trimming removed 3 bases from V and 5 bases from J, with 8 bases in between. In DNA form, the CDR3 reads TGTGCCAGCAGCGAAGCTATTACCGGGGAGCTGTTTTTT. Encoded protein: CASSEAITGELFF.